The rows below give T cell receptor beta chains drawn from one sample of a study of blood T cell repertoires in COVID-19. Repertoires were generated with immunoSEQ multiplex PCR, while TCRdb's copy carries only in-frame clones and drops some. Of roughly 230,000 clones in the sample, about nine tenths were seen once. Sample: peripheral blood. These receptors came from a man between 65 and 85 years old with acute or convalescent COVID-19. The CDR3 runs from the conserved cysteine through the conserved F or W. The D gene is left open where the match is weak. Clone size is given for some rows only: seen once, a few or many times, or a class if the clone is expanded.

>TRBV18|NA|TRBJ2-1|once
CASSPRVSGDNEQFF
TGTGCCAGCTCACCGCGGGTCTCAGGGGACAATGAGCAGTTCTTC
>TRBV6-4|NA|TRBJ2-2|NA
CASSEGVANTGELFF
TGTGCCAGCAGTGAAGGGGTTGCGAACACCGGGGAGCTGTTTTTT
>TRBV21-1|NA|TRBJ2-1|NA
CASISPGHPSYNEQFF
TGTGCCAGCATCTCCCCCGGACACCCATCCTACAATGAGCAGTTCTTC
>TRBV6-1|NA|TRBJ1-1|NA
CASSDLAGNTEAFF
TGTGCCAGCAGTGACCTAGCCGGGAACACTGAAGCTTTCTTT
>TRBV18|TRBD2|TRBJ2-7|NA
CASSPLAGGTSYEQYF
TGTGCCAGCTCACCACTAGCGGGAGGGACTTCGTACGAGCAGTACTTC
>TRBV5-1|NA|TRBJ2-7|NA
CASSLAANSYEQYF
TGCGCCAGCAGCTTAGCGGCGAACTCCTACGAGCAGTACTTC
>TRBV2|NA|TRBJ1-5|NA
CASSEGAEDSNQPQHF
TGTGCCAGCAGTGAAGGGGCCGAAGATAGCAATCAGCCCCAGCATTTT
>TRBV27|TRBD1|TRBJ1-2|NA
CASYPGQGAESYGYTF
TGTGCCAGCTATCCGGGACAGGGGGCAGAGAGCTATGGCTACACCTTC
>TRBV9|TRBD1|TRBJ2-2|NA
CASSTTTGPDTGELFF
TGTGCCAGCAGCACCACGACAGGGCCGGACACCGGGGAGCTGTTTTTT
>TRBV7-3|NA|TRBJ2-2|NA
CASSLTGLDGELFF
TGTGCCAGCAGCTTAACGGGACTTGACGGGGAGCTGTTTTTT
>TRBV7-2|TRBD2|TRBJ2-7|once
CASSPGLAVNYEQYF
TGTGCCAGCAGTCCAGGACTAGCGGTAAACTACGAGCAGTACTTC
>TRBV7-2|TRBD2|TRBJ2-3|NA
CASSSIGTSGRDTQYF
TGTGCCAGCAGCTCTATCGGGACTAGCGGGAGGGATACGCAGTATTTT
>TRBV19|TRBD1|TRBJ1-4|NA
CASRYRDRGNEKLFF
TGTGCCAGTAGATACCGGGACAGGGGGAATGAAAAACTGTTTTTT
>TRBV5-1|TRBD2|TRBJ2-1|NA
CASRRTSGYNEQFF
TGCGCCAGCAGGCGGACTAGCGGATACAATGAGCAGTTCTTC
>TRBV29-1|NA|TRBJ1-2|NA
CSVEEGAGSDYGYTF
TGCAGCGTTGAAGAAGGGGCAGGTTCGGACTATGGCTACACCTTC
>TRBV15|NA|TRBJ1-1|NA
CATSRESTRVVGTEAFF
TGTGCCACCAGCAGAGAAAGCACCAGGGTCGTTGGCACTGAAGCTTTCTTT
>TRBV29-1|NA|TRBJ2-3|NA
CSVRWGGRADTQYF
TGCAGCGTCCGGTGGGGGGGGCGCGCAGATACGCAGTATTTT
>TRBV5-1|TRBD1|TRBJ2-1|NA
CASSGYRRGRGIDEQFF
TGCGCCAGCAGCGGTTACCGTCGGGGCAGGGGGATAGATGAGCAGTTCTTC
>TRBV28|TRBD2|TRBJ2-7|NA
CASSVLTSGSKYEQYF
TGTGCCAGCAGCGTACTGACTAGCGGGAGCAAGTACGAGCAGTACTTC
>TRBV4-1|NA|TRBJ2-1|NA
CASSQATTPSYNEQFF
TGCGCCAGCAGCCAAGCCACTACACCCTCCTACAATGAGCAGTTCTTC